This is a list of T cell receptor beta chains from one sample in a study of CD8 T cells in Susac syndrome. TCRdb analysed the immunoSEQ multiplex PCR reads with MiXCR anew, one entry per CDR3 protein. The sample shows about 430,000 distinct CDR3 sequences, approximately 85% of them seen only once. Sequenced material: CD8+ T cells from PBMCs. The receptors shown here come from a human donor with multiple sclerosis. Both conserved end residues are part of each CDR3. D genes are given only for firm matches. Clone size is given for some rows only: seen once, a few or many times, or a class if the clone is expanded.

v_gene: TRBV3-1; d_gene: TRBD1; abundance: NA; j_gene: TRBJ1-1; CDR3nt: TGTGCCAGCAGCCATTTTATGGACAGGGAAGGTGAAGCTTTCTTT; CDR3aa: CASSHFMDREGEAFF
v_gene: TRBV4-2; d_gene: NA; abundance: NA; j_gene: TRBJ1-4; CDR3nt: TGTGCCAGCAGCCAAGAGGGGCCCCTAGGAACTAATGAAAAACTGTTTTTT; CDR3aa: CASSQEGPLGTNEKLFF
v_gene: TRBV28; d_gene: TRBD2; abundance: NA; j_gene: TRBJ2-1; CDR3nt: TGTGCCAGCAGGCCTCGCGGACTAGCGGTTCCTCCTTACAATGAGCAGTTCTTC; CDR3aa: CASRPRGLAVPPYNEQFF
v_gene: TRBV11-2; d_gene: NA; abundance: NA; j_gene: TRBJ2-3; CDR3nt: TGTGCCAGCAGCCCAAGAATTTGGTATAAGTATTCCCCAGATACGCAGTATTTT; CDR3aa: CASSPRIWYKYSPDTQYF
v_gene: TRBV6-2/TRBV6-3; d_gene: TRBD2; abundance: NA; j_gene: TRBJ2-1; CDR3nt: TGTGCCAGCAGACTAGCGGGGATCAATGAGCAGTTCTTC; CDR3aa: CASRLAGINEQFF
v_gene: TRBV27; d_gene: TRBD2; abundance: NA; j_gene: TRBJ2-7; CDR3nt: TGTGCCAGCAGCTTATCGGGAGGCTACGAGCAGTACTTC; CDR3aa: CASSLSGGYEQYF
v_gene: TRBV20-1; d_gene: NA; abundance: NA; j_gene: TRBJ2-7; CDR3nt: TGCAGTGCTAGAGAAGAAAACAGACGGGACGAGCAGTACTTC; CDR3aa: CSAREENRRDEQYF
v_gene: TRBV20-1; d_gene: TRBD1; abundance: NA; j_gene: TRBJ2-1; CDR3nt: TGCAGTGCGGAAGGACCGGGACAGGGATCTGATGAGCAGTTCTTC; CDR3aa: CSAEGPGQGSDEQFF
v_gene: TRBV27; d_gene: NA; abundance: once; j_gene: TRBJ2-7; CDR3nt: TGTGCCAGCAGTTTAAGATTAAGCGTCGGGGCCGGGGGTACCTACGAGCAGTACTTC; CDR3aa: CASSLRLSVGAGGTYEQYF
v_gene: TRBV29-1; d_gene: NA; abundance: few; j_gene: TRBJ1-2; CDR3nt: TGCAGCGTCGCAGGTGGGGGGGCTTGGGCTGGCTACACCTTC; CDR3aa: CSVAGGGAWAGYTF
v_gene: TRBV20-1; d_gene: NA; abundance: NA; j_gene: TRBJ1-5; CDR3nt: TGCAGTGCTCCCCTGAAGGGGGGGAATCAGCCCCAGCATTTT; CDR3aa: CSAPLKGGNQPQHF
v_gene: TRBV27; d_gene: TRBD2; abundance: NA; j_gene: TRBJ2-1; CDR3nt: TGTGCCAGCAGCCCAGCGGGAATCACCTACAATGAGCAGTTCTTC; CDR3aa: CASSPAGITYNEQFF
v_gene: TRBV4-1; d_gene: NA; abundance: NA; j_gene: TRBJ2-7; CDR3nt: TGCGCCAGCAGCCCGTGGACAGCCTACGAGCAGTACTTC; CDR3aa: CASSPWTAYEQYF
v_gene: TRBV7-2; d_gene: NA; abundance: NA; j_gene: TRBJ2-1; CDR3nt: TGTGCCAGCAGCTATGTTGGCTCCTACAATGAGCAGTTCTTC; CDR3aa: CASSYVGSYNEQFF
v_gene: TRBV4-1; d_gene: NA; abundance: NA; j_gene: TRBJ1-1; CDR3nt: TGCGCCAGCAGCCAAGATCAGGGGAGGTACACTGAAGCTTTCTTT; CDR3aa: CASSQDQGRYTEAFF
v_gene: TRBV19; d_gene: NA; abundance: NA; j_gene: TRBJ1-4; CDR3nt: TGTGCCACCCAATGGGGAGTGGATGAAAAACTGTTTTTT; CDR3aa: CATQWGVDEKLFF
v_gene: TRBV30; d_gene: TRBD1; abundance: NA; j_gene: TRBJ1-2; CDR3nt: TGTGCCTGGACGGACAGGGGGAACTATGGCTACACCTTC; CDR3aa: CAWTDRGNYGYTF